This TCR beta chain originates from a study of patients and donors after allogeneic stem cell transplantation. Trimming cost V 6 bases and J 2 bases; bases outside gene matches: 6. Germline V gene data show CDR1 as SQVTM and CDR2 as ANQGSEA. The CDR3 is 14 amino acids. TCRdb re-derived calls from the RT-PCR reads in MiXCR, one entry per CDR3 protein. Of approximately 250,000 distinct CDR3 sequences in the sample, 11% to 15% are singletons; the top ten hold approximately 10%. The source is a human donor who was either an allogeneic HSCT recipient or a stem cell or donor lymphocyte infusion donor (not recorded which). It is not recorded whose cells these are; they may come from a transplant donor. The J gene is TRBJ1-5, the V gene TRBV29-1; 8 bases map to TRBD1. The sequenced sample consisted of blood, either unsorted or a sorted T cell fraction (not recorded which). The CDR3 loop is CSVYTGGGNQPQHF. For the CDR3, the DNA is TGCAGCGTATATACAGGGGGAGGCAATCAGCCCCAGCATTTT.